Following are 9 T cell receptor beta chains from one sample sequenced in a study of T cell repertoires in cytomegalovirus infection. From the reads, TCRdb called clonotypes with MiXCR, one entry per CDR3 protein. The profile covers under 850,000 distinct CDR3 sequences, with approximately 40% appearing a single time and more than 2.5% taken by the ten largest. Sequencing was performed on PBMCs. The receptors derive from a human donor in good health (CMV status not recorded). Some clones in this sample may be carry-over from other donors' samples.

The chain joins TRBV7-2 to TRBJ1-2, with D possibly matching TRBD1 (5 bases). Trimming took 1 base from V and 8 from J, leaving 17 bases between them. The CDR3 extends over 15 amino acids. The germline V gene has CDR1 SGHTA and CDR2 FQGNSA. The DNA for the CDR3 is TGTGCCAGCAGCTTAGAGGCAGGGACTTATAGGGGCTACACCTTC. Translated, it gives CASSLEAGTYRGYTF. The full variable domain, in which reference TRBV7-2 and TRBJ1-2 provide the parts outside the CDR3, is GAGVSQSPSNKVTEKGKDVELRCDPISGHTALYWYRQSLGQGLEFLIYFQGNSAPDKSGLPSDRFSAERTGGSVSTLTIQRTQQEDSAVYLCASSLEAGTYRGYTFGSGTRLTVV.

The chain joins TRBV10-3 to TRBJ1-2; 11 bases are a match to TRBD1. Trimming removed 4 bases from V and 1 base from J; junction bases left unmatched: 5. Germline CDR1 and CDR2: ENHRY and SYGVKD. The CDR3 contains 16 residues. CDR3 residues: CAISGDRGDFNYGYTF. The CDR3 DNA reads TGTGCCATCAGTGGGGACAGGGGGGACTTTAACTATGGCTACACCTTC.

This clonotype was observed a few times. The rearrangement links TRBV4-1 to TRBJ2-2, with 12 bases matching TRBD2. V trimming: 0 bases; J trimming: 7 bases; junction bases outside the gene matches: 0. Germline CDR1 reads MGHRA; CDR2 reads YSYEKL. CDR3 length equals 15 residues. The CDR3 nucleotides read TGCGCCAGCAGCCAAGAGGGACTAGCGGGCGGGGAGCTGTTTTTT. This codes for CASSQEGLAGGELFF.

The chain employs TRBV6-1 and TRBJ1-5; D is perhaps TRBD1 (5 bases). Trimming cost V 2 bases and J 7 bases, with 12 bases left between them. Germline CDR1 is MNHNS and CDR2 is SASEGT. CDR3 length equals 14 residues. CDR3 nucleotides: TGTGCCAGCAGTGAATCGTGGGGGACCCAGCCCCAGCATTTT. It encodes CASSESWGTQPQHF.

This clonotype was seen a few times. V is TRBV12-3 or TRBV12-4 and J is TRBJ1-1; D uncertain. V was cut by 3 bases and J by 0 bases, with 8 bases left in between. The length of the CDR3 is 14 residues. CDR3 region: CASSLGYMNTEAFF. For the CDR3, the DNA is TGTGCCAGCAGTTTGGGATACATGAACACTGAAGCTTTCTTT.

This clonotype was detected only a few times. The chain recombines TRBV6-5 with TRBJ2-1; 10 bases are shared with TRBD2. The CDR3 has 16 amino acids. Germline trimming cut 6 bases from V and 0 bases from J; bases unmatched to any gene: 5. Germline values: CDR1 MNHEY, CDR2 SVGAGI. The CDR3 DNA is TGTGCCAGCAGAATGGCTAGCGGGAGCTCCTACAATGAGCAGTTCTTC. Encoded protein: CASRMASGSSYNEQFF.

This clonotype was observed many times. The V call is TRBV7-2, the J call TRBJ2-1; TRBD2 matches at 13 bases. This CDR3 region has 15 residues. Germline CDR1 and CDR2: SGHTA and FQGNSA. With 4 bases clipped from V and 14 bases from J, the junction kept 11 bases outside the gene matches. CDR3 coding DNA: TGTGCCAGCAGCTCCCCCCGCCGGACTAGCGGGAGCGAGTTCTTC. This sequence encodes CASSSPRRTSGSEFF.

This clonotype was counted only a few times. This sequence joins TRBV7-9 and TRBJ2-5, with D possibly being TRBD1 (6 bases). CDR1 SEHNR and CDR2 FQNEAQ come from the germline V gene (reference sequence). This CDR3 contains 15 residues. V dropped 1 base and J dropped 5 bases, with 14 bases sitting between them. The CDR3 DNA follows: TGTGCCAGCAGCTTAGGTCGACAGGTCGGCGAGACCCAGTACTTC. This translates into CASSLGRQVGETQYF.

The J gene is TRBJ1-4, the V gene TRBV7-6; 10 bases are shared with TRBD1. CDR1 is SGHVS, CDR2 FNYEAQ, per germline. This CDR3 has 17 amino acids. The V and J ends lost 1 base and 3 bases, in that order; junction bases with no gene match: 5. The CDR3 DNA reads TGTGCCAGCAGCTTAGGGACAGGGGGAGGATCTAATGAAAAACTGTTTTTT. Translation gives CASSLGTGGGSNEKLFF.